The 23 T cell receptor beta chains below were found in one sample sequenced in a study of a mutant IDH1 vaccine in newly diagnosed glioma. Their antigens are not known. Assay: immunoSEQ multiplex PCR; the TCRdb copy retains only in-frame clones and omits some. The data contain 50,000 or so clones, about 91% of them singletons. Time point of the sample: week 11, during vaccination. Vaccinated patients received 300 ug of mutant IDH1 20-mer peptide per dose, with topical imiquimod. The sample was PBMCs, taken from a glioma patient whose treatment included an IDH1 peptide vaccine. The source is a man aged 50-59 years with glioma.

The V gene is TRBV5-4, the J gene TRBJ1-2; D not certain. The CDR3 consists of 12 residues. The germline V and J ends were trimmed by 0 bases and 8 bases, with 8 bases remaining between them. Germline V gives CDR1 SGHNT, CDR2 YYREEE (reference sequence). The chain's CDR3 is CASSLDSGGYTF. The CDR3 DNA is TGTGCCAGCAGCTTGGACAGCGGCGGCTACACCTTC. The full variable domain, with the rest looked up from reference TRBV5-4 and TRBJ1-2, is ETGVTQSPTHLIKTRGQQVTLRCSSQSGHNTVSWYQQALGQGPQFIFQYYREEENGRGNFPPRFSGLQFPNYSSELNVNALELDDSALYLCASSLDSGGYTFGSGTRLTVV.

In its sample, this clone was seen once. J is TRBJ1-1 and V is TRBV30, with D uncertain. CDR1 GTSNPN and CDR2 SVGIG come from the germline V gene (reference sequence). The CDR3 contains 12 residues. Trimming took off 2 bases at V and 11 bases at J, with 15 bases between the two ends. CDR3 region: CAWSSQRGGAFF. CDR3 coding DNA: TGTGCCTGGAGTTCTCAACGGGGTGGGGCTTTCTTT. The entire variable domain, with the rest obtained from reference TRBV30 and TRBJ1-1, is as follows: SQTIHQWPATLVQPVGSPLSLECTVEGTSNPNLYWYRQAAGRGLQLLFYSVGIGQISSEVPQNLSASRPQDRQFILSSKKLLLSDSGFYLCAWSSQRGGAFFGQGTRLTVV.

J is TRBJ2-2 and V is TRBV29-1; 7 bases line up with TRBD1. Germline V gene sequence: CDR1 SQVTM, CDR2 ANQGSEA. V was clipped by 7 bases and J by 0 bases; unmatched bases: 2. The CDR3 has 13 amino acids. The CDR3 coding sequence is TGCAGCGCAACAGGGGCGAACACCGGGGAGCTGTTTTTT. This codes for CSATGANTGELFF.

The gene calls are TRBV7-6 and TRBJ2-7, with 10 bases aligning to TRBD1. The CDR3 covers 12 residues. The trim removed 5 bases at V and 6 bases at J, leaving 1 base unmatched. The germline V gene has CDR1 SGHVS and CDR2 FNYEAQ. The CDR3: CASSRTGGEQYF. In DNA, the CDR3 is TGTGCCAGCAGCCGGACAGGGGGCGAGCAGTACTTC.

The chain uses TRBV10-1 and TRBJ1-2; the D is unclear. The V end was cut by 0 bases, the J end by 8 bases, with 10 bases between. The CDR3 is 13 amino acids. Germline CDR1 is WNHNN and CDR2 is SYGVQD (reference sequence). The CDR3 DNA is TGCGCCAGCAGTGAGTCGCCGGGCTCCGGCTACACCTTC. This translates into CASSESPGSGYTF.

The rearrangement links TRBV5-1 to TRBJ2-1; 8 bases map to TRBD2. The CDR3 has 14 residues. Germline trimming cut 0 bases from V and 10 bases from J; bases unmatched to any gene: 6. CDR1 is SGHRS and CDR2 is YFSETQ in the germline V gene. The CDR3 loop is CASSLAAGVNEQFF. The CDR3 DNA reads as TGCGCCAGCAGCTTGGCAGCGGGAGTTAACGAGCAGTTCTTC.

The chain carries TRBV6-5 and TRBJ1-4; D not certain. The V gene lost 2 bases and the J gene lost 10 bases, with 11 bases spanning the gap. Germline CDR1 and CDR2: MNHEY and SVGAGI. This CDR3 contains 13 residues. CDR3 DNA sequence: TGTGCCAGCAGTTACGATCCGGCAGGAAAACTGTTTTTT. It codes for CASSYDPAGKLFF.

This clone was found once. V usage is TRBV11-2 and J usage is TRBJ1-3; D not resolved. V was clipped by 1 base and J by 4 bases, with 11 bases between them. Per germline, CDR1 SGHAT and CDR2 FQNNGV. This CDR3 is 15 amino acids long. CDR3 coding DNA: TGTGCCAGCAGCTTAGTCAACCTGGGGGGAAACACCATATATTTT. Its protein is CASSLVNLGGNTIYF. The variable domain in full, completed from reference TRBV11-2 and TRBJ1-3, reads EAGVAQSPRYKIIEKRQSVAFWCNPISGHATLYWYQQILGQGPKLLIQFQNNGVVDDSQLPKDRFSAERLKGVDSTLKIQPAKLEDSAVYLCASSLVNLGGNTIYFGEGSWLTVV.

The chain uses TRBV6-1 and TRBJ1-5; D is uncertain. Looked up from germline, CDR1 is MNHNS and CDR2 is SASEGT. V lost 4 bases, J lost 0 bases, and 4 bases lay in between. The CDR3 is made up of 13 amino acids. DNA for the CDR3: TGTGCCAGCAGTGTTAATAGCAATCAGCCCCAGCATTTT. Protein sequence: CASSVNSNQPQHF.

This clone was observed once. V gene TRBV30 combines with J gene TRBJ2-4; 9 bases line up with TRBD1. Germline trimming cut 4 bases from V and 9 bases from J; bases unmatched to any gene: 10. Looked up from germline, CDR1 is GTSNPN and CDR2 is SVGIG (reference sequence). This CDR3 has 14 amino acids. This chain's CDR3 is CAWTRDRVLGIQYF. CDR3 coding DNA: TGTGCCTGGACACGGGACAGGGTATTAGGCATTCAGTACTTC. Supplemented by reference TRBV30 and TRBJ2-4, the full variable domain reads SQTIHQWPATLVQPVGSPLSLECTVEGTSNPNLYWYRQAAGRGLQLLFYSVGIGQISSEVPQNLSASRPQDRQFILSSKKLLLSDSGFYLCAWTRDRVLGIQYFGAGTRLSVL.

The chain carries TRBV6-1 and TRBJ2-2; D is possibly TRBD2 (5 bases). In germline, CDR1 is MNHNS, CDR2 SASEGT. This CDR3 spans 15 amino acids. Deletions cut 8 bases from V and 0 bases from J, with 13 bases between. CDR3 in DNA: TGTGCCAGCTCGGGGTACCTCGCGAACACCGGGGAGCTGTTTTTT. Translating gives CASSGYLANTGELFF.

The V gene is TRBV5-4, the J gene TRBJ2-5; 7 bases line up with TRBD1. Germline loops: CDR1 SGHNT, CDR2 YYREEE (reference sequence). The CDR3 contains 14 residues. V dropped 4 bases and J dropped 7; count of bases not matched to a gene: 10. The CDR3, as DNA: TGTGCCAGCAGCAAAAGAGGGGGCGAGGGGACCCAGTACTTC. Translating it yields CASSKRGGEGTQYF.

This clone was observed once. This sequence joins TRBV29-1 and TRBJ2-1, with D perhaps TRBD2 (5 bases). Germline V gene sequence: CDR1 SQVTM, CDR2 ANQGSEA. The V and J ends lost 8 bases and 9 bases respectively, with 17 bases between them. CDR3 length equals 12 residues. The CDR3 protein is CSLNKDSSEQFF. The CDR3 nucleotides are TGCAGCCTTAACAAGGACTCCTCTGAGCAGTTCTTC.

The chain carries TRBV28 and TRBJ2-1; D gene unclear. The V gene lost 4 bases and the J gene lost 5 bases, with 9 bases spanning the gap. CDR1 and CDR2 (germline): MDHEN, SYDVKM. CDR3 length: 13 amino acids. The CDR3 sequence: CASSYPTNNEQFF. The CDR3, as DNA: TGTGCCAGCAGTTATCCCACGAACAATGAGCAGTTCTTC.

The rearrangement uses TRBV27 and TRBJ2-4; D not certain. V was shortened by 3 bases and J by 1 base, with 10 bases between the two germline ends. Germline CDR1 MNHEY, CDR2 SMNVEV (reference sequence). The CDR3 contains 15 residues. The CDR3 DNA follows: TGTGCCAGCAGTTTCGGAAGGGCCGCCAAAAACATTCAGTACTTC. This translates into CASSFGRAAKNIQYF.

This clone was seen a handful of times. The chain uses TRBV28 and TRBJ1-1; TRBD1 is a possible D gene (5 bases). CDR1 and CDR2 (germline): MDHEN, SYDVKM. The CDR3 is made up of 12 amino acids. Deletions cut 9 bases from V and 4 bases from J, with 12 bases between. The CDR3 sequence is CASGVGGTEAFF. The CDR3 region has the DNA TGTGCCAGTGGGGTGGGGGGCACTGAAGCTTTCTTT.

The chain couples TRBV11-3 to TRBJ2-2; D gene uncertain. Per the germline V gene, CDR1 is SGHNT and CDR2 is YENEEA. The CDR3 contains 17 residues. Deletions cut 0 bases from V and 5 bases from J, with 16 bases between. The CDR3 here is CASSLDRRLTETGELFF. The CDR3 bases are TGTGCCAGCAGCTTAGATCGTAGGCTAACGGAGACCGGGGAGCTGTTTTTT.

The CDR3: CASSSGGRVDEQYF. CDR3 coding DNA: TGTGCCAGCAGCTCAGGAGGCAGGGTCGACGAGCAGTACTTC. The chain recombines TRBV9 with TRBJ2-7, with D possibly being TRBD1 or TRBD2 (5 bases each). The CDR3 runs 14 residues. The germline V and J ends were trimmed by 4 bases and 5 bases, with 16 bases remaining between them. Germline V gives CDR1 SGDLS, CDR2 YYNGEE.

V usage is TRBV27 and J usage is TRBJ2-2; no reliable D call. Per germline, CDR1 MNHEY and CDR2 SMNVEV (reference sequence). The CDR3 is 12 amino acids. V lost 5 bases and J 7 bases, leaving 8 bases between the germline ends. CDR3 in DNA: TGTGCCAGCAGTCCGCCGGGCGGGGAGCTGTTTTTT. Amino acid sequence: CASSPPGGELFF.

The chain employs TRBV5-1 and TRBJ1-4; 7 bases fit TRBD1. CDR3 size: 15 residues. Germline assignment: CDR1 SGHRS and CDR2 YFSETQ. V lost 6 bases and J lost 5; bases outside the gene matches: 10. The CDR3 coding sequence is TGCGCCAGCACTGCAACAGGGGACCCAAATGAAAAACTGTTTTTT. It is translated as CASTATGDPNEKLFF.

Note on this clone: This CDR3 is also generated by other DNA sequences in the sample. V gene TRBV18 combines with J gene TRBJ2-5, with a possible D match to TRBD1 (6 bases). The germline CDR1 and CDR2 sequences are KGHSH and LQKENI. The V gene lost 2 bases and the J gene lost 2 bases, with 6 bases spanning the gap. The CDR3 is 13 amino acids. In nucleotides, the CDR3 is TGTGCCAGCTCACCAGGACAGCAAGAGACCCAGTACTTC. It translates to CASSPGQQETQYF.

The chain uses TRBV2 and TRBJ2-4; no firm D call. This CDR3 contains 16 residues. CDR1 SNHLY and CDR2 FYNNEI come from the germline V gene. V was pared by 7 bases and J by 3 bases, with 19 bases between. The CDR3 reads CASNKGRVESKNIQYF. CDR3 nucleotide sequence: TGTGCCAGCAACAAGGGTAGGGTTGAGAGCAAAAACATTCAGTACTTC.

In nucleotides, the CDR3 is TGCGCCAGCAGTGAAGGTCAGACCCCAGATACGCAGTATTTT. The encoded protein is CASSEGQTPDTQYF. The V gene is TRBV10-1, the J gene TRBJ2-3; D remains unclear. Trimming took off 3 bases at V and 4 bases at J, with 11 bases between the two ends. This CDR3 has 14 residues. Germline values: CDR1 WNHNN, CDR2 SYGVQD (reference sequence).